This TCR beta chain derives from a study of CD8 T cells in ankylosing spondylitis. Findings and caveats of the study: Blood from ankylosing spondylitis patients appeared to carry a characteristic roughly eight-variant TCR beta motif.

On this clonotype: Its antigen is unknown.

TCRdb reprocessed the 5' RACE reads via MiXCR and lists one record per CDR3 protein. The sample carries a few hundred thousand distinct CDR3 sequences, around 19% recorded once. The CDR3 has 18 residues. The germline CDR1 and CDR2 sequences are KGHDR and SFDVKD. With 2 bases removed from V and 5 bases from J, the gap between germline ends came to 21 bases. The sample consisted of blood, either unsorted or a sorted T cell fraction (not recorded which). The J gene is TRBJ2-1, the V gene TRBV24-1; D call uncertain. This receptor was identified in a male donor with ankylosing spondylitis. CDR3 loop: CATSDSAEREHPNNEQFF. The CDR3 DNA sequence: TGTGCCACCAGTGATTCCGCGGAGCGCGAACATCCCAACAATGAGCAGTTCTTC.